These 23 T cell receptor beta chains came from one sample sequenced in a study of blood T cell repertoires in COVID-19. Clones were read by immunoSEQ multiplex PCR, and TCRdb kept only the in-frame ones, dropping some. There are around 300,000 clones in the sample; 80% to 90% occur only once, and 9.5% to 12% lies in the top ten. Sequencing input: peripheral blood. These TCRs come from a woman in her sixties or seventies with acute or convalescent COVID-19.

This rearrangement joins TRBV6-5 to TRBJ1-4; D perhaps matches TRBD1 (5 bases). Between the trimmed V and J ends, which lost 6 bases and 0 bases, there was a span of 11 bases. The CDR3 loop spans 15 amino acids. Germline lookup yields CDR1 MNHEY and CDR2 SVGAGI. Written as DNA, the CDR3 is TGTGCCAGCAGAAACGGGGGGGCAACTAATGAAAAACTGTTTTTT. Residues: CASRNGGATNEKLFF.

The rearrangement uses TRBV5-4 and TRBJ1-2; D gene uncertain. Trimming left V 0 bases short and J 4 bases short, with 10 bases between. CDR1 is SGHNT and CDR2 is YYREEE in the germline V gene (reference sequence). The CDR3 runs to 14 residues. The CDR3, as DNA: TGTGCCAGCAGCTTGGTTGAGGGCGGCTATGGCTACACCTTC. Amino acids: CASSLVEGGYGYTF. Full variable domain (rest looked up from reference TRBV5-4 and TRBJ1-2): ETGVTQSPTHLIKTRGQQVTLRCSSQSGHNTVSWYQQALGQGPQFIFQYYREEENGRGNFPPRFSGLQFPNYSSELNVNALELDDSALYLCASSLVEGGYGYTFGSGTRLTVV.

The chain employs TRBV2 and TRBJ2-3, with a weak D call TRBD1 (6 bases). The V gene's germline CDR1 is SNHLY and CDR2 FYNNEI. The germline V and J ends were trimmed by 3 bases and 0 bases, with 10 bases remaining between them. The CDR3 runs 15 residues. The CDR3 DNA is TGTGCCAGCAGTGAGAGGGGGAGTAGCACAGATACGCAGTATTTT. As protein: CASSERGSSTDTQYF. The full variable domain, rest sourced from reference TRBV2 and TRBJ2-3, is EPEVTQTPSHQVTQMGQEVILRCVPISNHLYFYWYRQILGQKVEFLVSFYNNEISEKSEIFDDQFSVERPDGSNFTLKIRSTKLEDSAMYFCASSERGSSTDTQYFGPGTRLTVL.

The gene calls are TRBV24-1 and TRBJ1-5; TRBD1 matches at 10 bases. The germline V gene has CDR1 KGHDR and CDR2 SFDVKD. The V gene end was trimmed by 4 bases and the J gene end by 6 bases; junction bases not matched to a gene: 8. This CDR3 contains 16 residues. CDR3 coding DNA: TGTGCCACCAGTGACCGACAGGGGGCGACGGGTCAGCCCCAGCATTTT. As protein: CATSDRQGATGQPQHF.

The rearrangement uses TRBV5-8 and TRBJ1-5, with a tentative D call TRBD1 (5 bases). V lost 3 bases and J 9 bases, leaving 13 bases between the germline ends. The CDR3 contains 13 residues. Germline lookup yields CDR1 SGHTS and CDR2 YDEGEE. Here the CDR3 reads CASSSEGPTPQHF. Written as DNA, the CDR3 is TGTGCCAGCAGCTCGGAGGGGCCGACGCCCCAGCATTTT. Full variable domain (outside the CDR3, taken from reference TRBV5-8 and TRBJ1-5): EAGVTQSPTHLIKTRGQQATLRCSPISGHTSVYWYQQALGLGLQFLLWYDEGEERNRGNFPPRFSGRQFPNYSSELNVNALELEDSALYLCASSSEGPTPQHFGDGTRLSIL.

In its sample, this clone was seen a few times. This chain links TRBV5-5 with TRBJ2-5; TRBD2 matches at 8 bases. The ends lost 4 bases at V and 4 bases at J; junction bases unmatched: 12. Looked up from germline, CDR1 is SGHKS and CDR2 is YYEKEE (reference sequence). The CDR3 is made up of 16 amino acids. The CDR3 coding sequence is TGTGCCAGCAGCCCGGGACTAGTGTCGGCTGGAGAGACCCAGTACTTC. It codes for CASSPGLVSAGETQYF.

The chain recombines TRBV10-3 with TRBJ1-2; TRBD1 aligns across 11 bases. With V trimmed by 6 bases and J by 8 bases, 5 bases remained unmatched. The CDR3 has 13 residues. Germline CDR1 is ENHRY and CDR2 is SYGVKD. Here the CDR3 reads CAIRMDRGLGYTF. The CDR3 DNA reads TGTGCCATCAGGATGGACAGGGGGCTCGGCTACACCTTC.

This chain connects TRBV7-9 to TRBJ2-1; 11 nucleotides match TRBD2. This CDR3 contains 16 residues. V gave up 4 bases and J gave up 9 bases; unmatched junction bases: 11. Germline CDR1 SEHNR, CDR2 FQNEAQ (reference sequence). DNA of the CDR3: TGTGCCAGCAGCTCACTTAGCGGGGGGGCCGGGAGTGAGCAGTTCTTC. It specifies CASSSLSGGAGSEQFF.

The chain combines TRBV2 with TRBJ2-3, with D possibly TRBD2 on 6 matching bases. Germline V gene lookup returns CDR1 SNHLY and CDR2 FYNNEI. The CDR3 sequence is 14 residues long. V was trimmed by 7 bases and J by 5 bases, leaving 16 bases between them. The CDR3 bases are TGTGCCAGCAAGTTTCGGCGGGGTCGAGATACGCAGTATTTT. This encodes CASKFRRGRDTQYF.

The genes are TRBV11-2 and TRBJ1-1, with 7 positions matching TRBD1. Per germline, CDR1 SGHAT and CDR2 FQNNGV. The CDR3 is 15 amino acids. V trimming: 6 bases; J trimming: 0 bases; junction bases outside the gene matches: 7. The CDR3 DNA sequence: TGTGCCAGCAGGAGGGACAGACTCATGAACACTGAAGCTTTCTTT. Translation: CASRRDRLMNTEAFF.

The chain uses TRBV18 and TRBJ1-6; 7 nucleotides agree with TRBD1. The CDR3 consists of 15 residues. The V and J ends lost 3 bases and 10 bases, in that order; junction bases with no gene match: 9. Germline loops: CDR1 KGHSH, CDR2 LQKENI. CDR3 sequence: CASSPPDRLGSPLHF. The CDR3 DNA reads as TGTGCCAGCTCACCTCCGGACAGGTTGGGATCACCCCTCCACTTT.

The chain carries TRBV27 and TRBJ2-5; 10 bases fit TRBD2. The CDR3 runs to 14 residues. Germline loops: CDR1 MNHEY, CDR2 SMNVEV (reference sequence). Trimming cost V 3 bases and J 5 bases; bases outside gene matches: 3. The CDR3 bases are TGTGCCAGCAGTTTGGGACTAGCGTTGGAGACCCAGTACTTC. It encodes CASSLGLALETQYF.

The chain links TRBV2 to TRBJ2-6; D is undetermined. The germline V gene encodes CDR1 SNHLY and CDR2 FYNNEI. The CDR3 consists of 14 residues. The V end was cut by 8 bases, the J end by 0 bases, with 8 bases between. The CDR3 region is CASHQVSGANVLTF. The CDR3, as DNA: TGTGCCAGCCACCAGGTCTCTGGGGCCAACGTCCTGACTTTC.

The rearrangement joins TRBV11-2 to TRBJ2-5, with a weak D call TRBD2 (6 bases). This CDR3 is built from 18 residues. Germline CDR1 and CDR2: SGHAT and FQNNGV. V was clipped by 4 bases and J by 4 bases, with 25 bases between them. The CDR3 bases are TGTGCCAGCAGCTCTCGCACGGGGGACCAAAGCCGGCGAGAGACCCAGTACTTC. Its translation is CASSSRTGDQSRRETQYF.

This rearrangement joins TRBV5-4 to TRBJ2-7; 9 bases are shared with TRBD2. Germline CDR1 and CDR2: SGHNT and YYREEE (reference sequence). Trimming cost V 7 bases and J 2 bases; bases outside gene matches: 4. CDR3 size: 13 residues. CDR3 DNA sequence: TGTGCCAGCCACCTAGCGGGGACCTACGAGCAGTACTTC. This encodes CASHLAGTYEQYF.

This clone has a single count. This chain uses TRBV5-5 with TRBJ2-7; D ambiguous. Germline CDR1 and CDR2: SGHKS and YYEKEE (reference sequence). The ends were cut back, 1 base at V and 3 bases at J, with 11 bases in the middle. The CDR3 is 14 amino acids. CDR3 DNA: TGTGCCAGCAGCTTGCCCCAACAGCTCTACGAGCAGTACTTC. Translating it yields CASSLPQQLYEQYF.

CDR3 sequence reads: CASSEYRANYGYTF. The CDR3 region has the DNA TGTGCCAGCAGTGAATACAGGGCTAACTATGGCTACACCTTC. The chain has TRBV6-1 and TRBJ1-2; weak D call: TRBD1 (6 bases). Trimming pared 2 bases from V and 0 bases from J, leaving 7 bases between. Germline-derived CDR1 and CDR2 are MNHNS and SASEGT. The CDR3 is 14 amino acids.

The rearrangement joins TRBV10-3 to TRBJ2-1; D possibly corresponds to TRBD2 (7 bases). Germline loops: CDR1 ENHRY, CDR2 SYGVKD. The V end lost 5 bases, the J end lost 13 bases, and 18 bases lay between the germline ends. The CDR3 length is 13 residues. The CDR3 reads CAISPLEGGAQFF. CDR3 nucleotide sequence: TGTGCCATCAGTCCACTAGAGGGGGGGGCTCAGTTCTTC.

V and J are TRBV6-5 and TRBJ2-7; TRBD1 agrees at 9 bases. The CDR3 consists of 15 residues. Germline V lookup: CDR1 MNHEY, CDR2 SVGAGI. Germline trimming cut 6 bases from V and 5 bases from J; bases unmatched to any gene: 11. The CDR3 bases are TGTGCCAGCAGGGATGGACAGGGGAGACTCCACGAGCAGTACTTC. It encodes CASRDGQGRLHEQYF.

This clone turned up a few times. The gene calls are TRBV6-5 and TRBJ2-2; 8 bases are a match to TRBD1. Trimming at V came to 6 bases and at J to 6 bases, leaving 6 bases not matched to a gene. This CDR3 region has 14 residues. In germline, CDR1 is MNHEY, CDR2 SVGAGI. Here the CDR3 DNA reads TGTGCCAGCAGCTGGGACAGGATGGCCGGGGAGCTGTTTTTT. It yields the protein CASSWDRMAGELFF.

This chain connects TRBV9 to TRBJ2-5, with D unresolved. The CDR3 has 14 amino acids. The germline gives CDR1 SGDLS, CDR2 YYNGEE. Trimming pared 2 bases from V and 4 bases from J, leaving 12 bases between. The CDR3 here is CASSVHALGETQYF. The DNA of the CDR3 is TGTGCCAGCAGCGTCCACGCCCTCGGAGAGACCCAGTACTTC.

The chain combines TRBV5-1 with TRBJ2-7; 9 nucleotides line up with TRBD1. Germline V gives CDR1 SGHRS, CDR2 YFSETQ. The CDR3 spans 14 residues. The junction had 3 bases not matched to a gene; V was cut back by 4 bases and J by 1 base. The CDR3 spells CASSNRGRSYEQYF. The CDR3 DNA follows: TGCGCCAGCAGCAACAGGGGGCGATCCTACGAGCAGTACTTC. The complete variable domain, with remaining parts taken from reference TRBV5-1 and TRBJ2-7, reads KAGVTQTPRYLIKTRGQQVTLSCSPISGHRSVSWYQQTPGQGLQFLFEYFSETQRNKGNFPGRFSGRQFSNSRSEMNVSTLELGDSALYLCASSNRGRSYEQYFGPGTRLTVT.

For the CDR3, the DNA is TGTGCCAGCAGCCAAAGCACAGATACGCAGTATTTT. It encodes CASSQSTDTQYF. The chain couples TRBV7-2 to TRBJ2-3; no clear D. This CDR3 contains 12 residues. Per germline, CDR1 SGHTA and CDR2 FQGNSA. The V end was cut by 5 bases, the J end by 0 bases, with 3 bases between.